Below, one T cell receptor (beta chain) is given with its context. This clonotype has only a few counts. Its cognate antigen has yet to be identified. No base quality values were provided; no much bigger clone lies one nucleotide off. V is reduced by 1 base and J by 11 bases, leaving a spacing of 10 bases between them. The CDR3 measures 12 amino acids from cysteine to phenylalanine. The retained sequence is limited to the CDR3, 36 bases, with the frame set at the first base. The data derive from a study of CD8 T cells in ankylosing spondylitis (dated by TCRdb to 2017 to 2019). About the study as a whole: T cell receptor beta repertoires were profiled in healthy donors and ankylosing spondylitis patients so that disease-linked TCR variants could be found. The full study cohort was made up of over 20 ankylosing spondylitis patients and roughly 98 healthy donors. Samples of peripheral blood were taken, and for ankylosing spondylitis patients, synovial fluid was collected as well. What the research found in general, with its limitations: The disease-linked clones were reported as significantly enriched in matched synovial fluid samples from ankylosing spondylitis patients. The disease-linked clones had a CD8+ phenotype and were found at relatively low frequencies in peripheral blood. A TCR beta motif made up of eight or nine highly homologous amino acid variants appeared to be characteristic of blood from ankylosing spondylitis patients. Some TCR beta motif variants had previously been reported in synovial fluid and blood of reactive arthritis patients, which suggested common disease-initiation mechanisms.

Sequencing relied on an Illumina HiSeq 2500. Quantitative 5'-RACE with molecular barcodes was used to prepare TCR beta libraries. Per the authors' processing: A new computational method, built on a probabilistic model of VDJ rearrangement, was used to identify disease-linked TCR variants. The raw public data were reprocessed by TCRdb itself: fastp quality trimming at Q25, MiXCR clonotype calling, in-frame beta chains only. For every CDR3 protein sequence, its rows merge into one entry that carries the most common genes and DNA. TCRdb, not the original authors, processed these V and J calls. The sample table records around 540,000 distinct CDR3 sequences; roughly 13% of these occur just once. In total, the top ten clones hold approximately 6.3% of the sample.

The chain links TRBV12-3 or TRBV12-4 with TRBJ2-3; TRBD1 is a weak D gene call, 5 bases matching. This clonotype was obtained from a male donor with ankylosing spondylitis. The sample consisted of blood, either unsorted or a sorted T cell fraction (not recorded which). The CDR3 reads CASSLEGRGQYF. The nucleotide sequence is TGTGCCAGCAGTTTAGAGGGAAGGGGGCAGTATTTT.